The clone carrying this TCR beta chain showed up many times. Germline V gene sequence: CDR1 MGHRA, CDR2 YSYEKL. The ends were cut back, 1 base at V and 3 bases at J, with 9 bases in the middle. CDR3 length: 15 residues. A single record per CDR3 protein comes from TCRdb applying MiXCR to the 5' RACE reads. The sample records roughly 50,000 distinct CDR3 sequences, roughly 7.3% being singletons. These data are taken from a study of T cells after yellow fever vaccination. Across the whole study: Low-cell-number fractions underwent preparation using SMART-Seq v4 Ultra Low Input.

Here the sequenced sample was CD8+ T cells sorted from PBMCs, taken approximately 16 days after the first yellow fever vaccination. The TCR was taken from a young man who received the YFV17D yellow fever vaccine. V and J are TRBV4-1 and TRBJ2-2, with no clear D. The CDR3 coding sequence is TGCGCCAGCAGCCAAGCAGTCACCTACACCGGGGAGCTGTTTTTT. Translation gives CASSQAVTYTGELFF.